Listed below are T cell receptor beta chains from one sample, sequenced in a study of T cells in Graves' hyperthyroidism and ophthalmopathy. MiXCR, applied by TCRdb to the multiplex PCR reads, yields one record per CDR3 protein. The data hold a few hundred thousand distinct CDR3 sequences, with roughly 14% observed a single time. The sequencing sample was made of blood. Receptor source: a woman under 40 with Graves' hyperthyroidism. The CDR3 runs from the conserved cysteine through the conserved F or W. D genes are given only for firm matches. The size of a clone is reported for some rows only, either as once, few or many, or as a class for expanded clones.

d_call clone_size j_call v_call cdr3_nt cdr3_aa
- - TRBJ1-1 TRBV14 TGTGCCAGCAGCCCAGCGGTGGGAACTGAAGCTTTCTTT CASSPAVGTEAFF
TRBD2 few TRBJ2-7 TRBV3-1 TGTGCCAGCAGCCAAGCCCGACTAGCGGGAGGGCCTACCTACGAGCAGTACTTC CASSQARLAGGPTYEQYF
- - TRBJ2-7 TRBV5-1 TGTGCCAGCAGCTTGGAGGCCATGAGCGAGCAGTACTTC CASSLEAMSEQYF
- - TRBJ1-1 TRBV4-3 TGCGCCAGCAGCCAAGATTGGCAGGGGAGAACTGGAGCTTTCTTT CASSQDWQGRTGAFF
- - TRBJ2-7 TRBV19 TGTGCCAGTAGTATGGGTCAGGGGCCCTACGAGCAGTACTTC CASSMGQGPYEQYF
- many TRBJ2-1 TRBV7-9 TGTGCCAGCAGCCCCAAGACAGGATACCACAATGAGCAGTTCTTC CASSPKTGYHNEQFF
- - TRBJ2-7 TRBV20-1 TGCAGTGCTAGAGATCTCGGGGAGGGGGATAAGCAGTACTTC CSARDLGEGDKQYF
- - TRBJ2-7 TRBV18 TGTGCCAGCTCACTTTTGCGAGCGGAAGACGAGCAGTACTTC CASSLLRAEDEQYF
- - TRBJ1-2 TRBV3-1 TGTGCCAGCAGCCAAGACAGGAACGGATATGGCTACACCTTC CASSQDRNGYGYTF
- many TRBJ1-2 TRBV13 TGTGCCAGCAGCTTAGAAGCTAACTATGGCTACACCTTC CASSLEANYGYTF
TRBD1 many TRBJ1-1 TRBV3-1 TGTGCCAGCAGCCACTCACGGGCCTACAGGGGAGACACTGAAGCTTTCTTT CASSHSRAYRGDTEAFF
TRBD1 many TRBJ2-7 TRBV18 TGTGCCAGCTCACCACAGGGGGCGATGGACGAGCAGTACTTC CASSPQGAMDEQYF
TRBD2 many TRBJ2-2 TRBV6-1 TGTGCCAGCAGACGACTAGCGGGAGGGCTTCCGGGGACCGGGGAGCTGTTTTTT CASRRLAGGLPGTGELFF
- few TRBJ1-1 TRBV10-3 TGTGCCATCGGTGCTGCGGGAGGGAACACTGAAGCTTTCTTT CAIGAAGGNTEAFF
TRBD1 many TRBJ2-1 TRBV11-2 TGTGCCAGCACCTACAGGGGCGATGAGCAGTTCTTC CASTYRGDEQFF
TRBD1 - TRBJ2-2 TRBV18 TGTGCCAGCTCACCACCGGGACAGCCGGTAGCCGGGGAGCTGTTTTTT CASSPPGQPVAGELFF
TRBD1 many TRBJ1-1 TRBV12-3/TRBV12-4 TGTGCCAGCAGTCGGACAGGGCCTATGAACACTGAAGCTTTCTTT CASSRTGPMNTEAFF
- - TRBJ2-3 TRBV20-1 TGCAGTGCTAGCCCGGACGGCAGCACAGATACGCAGTATTTT CSASPDGSTDTQYF
- few TRBJ2-3 TRBV11-2 TGTGCCAGCAGCCTCGGTTCGGTTAGCACAGATACGCAGTATTTT CASSLGSVSTDTQYF
- many TRBJ2-3 TRBV11-2 TGTGCCAGCAGCTTAGAGGGGGCTAGCACAGATACGCAGTATTTT CASSLEGASTDTQYF
TRBD1 many TRBJ1-4 TRBV3-1 TGTGCCAGCAGCCGACAGGGCACGAATGAAAAACTGTTTTTT CASSRQGTNEKLFF
TRBD2 few TRBJ2-1 TRBV4-1 TGCGCCAGCAGCCACAGACTAGCGGGGGTCTATGAGCAGTTCTTC CASSHRLAGVYEQFF
- many TRBJ2-5 TRBV5-1 TGCGCCAGCAGCTTGTTGCCCGGGATAACGGGAGAGACCCAGTACTTC CASSLLPGITGETQYF
- many TRBJ1-5 TRBV27 TGTGCCAGCAGTTTAACAGGCCAATCACCGCCCCAGCATTTT CASSLTGQSPPQHF
- - TRBJ2-1 TRBV6-2/TRBV6-3 - CASRVAGGNWNERFF
- many TRBJ1-2 TRBV3-1 TGTGCCAGCAGCCAAGAATTAGCTAACTATGGCTACACCTTC CASSQELANYGYTF
- many TRBJ2-2 TRBV5-1 TGCGCCAGCAGCTTGTACCGTCGGGACACCGGGGAGCTGTTTTTT CASSLYRRDTGELFF
- many TRBJ1-5 TRBV5-1 TGCGCCAGCAGCGCGGACGGACCCAATCAGCCCCAGCATTTT CASSADGPNQPQHF
- many TRBJ2-1 TRBV20-1 TGCAGTGCTAGAGATCCCCGGGAGCTTGAGCAGTTCTTC CSARDPRELEQFF
TRBD2 - TRBJ2-7 TRBV6-5 TGTGCCAGCAGTTACTGGTCGGGAGGGCGCGGCGAGCAGTACTTC CASSYWSGGRGEQYF
- - TRBJ2-5 TRBV29-1 TGCAGCGTTGACGGTCCAGAGGCGGCCGAAGAGACCCAGTACTTC CSVDGPEAAEETQYF
TRBD2 many TRBJ2-1 TRBV3-1 TGTGCCAGCAGCCAAAGGACTAGCGGGAATGAGCAGTTCTTC CASSQRTSGNEQFF
- - TRBJ1-6 TRBV19 TGTGCCAGTAGTATCTCCCGAGGACTGGATAATTCACCCCTCCACTTT CASSISRGLDNSPLHF
- many TRBJ1-5 TRBV12-3/TRBV12-4 TGTGCCAGCAGCGACAGTAGCAATCAGCCCCAGCATTTT CASSDSSNQPQHF
- few TRBJ2-2 TRBV7-3 TGTGCCAGCAGCTTAGGCAACAGGGGAGGAACCGGGGAGCTGTTTTTT CASSLGNRGGTGELFF